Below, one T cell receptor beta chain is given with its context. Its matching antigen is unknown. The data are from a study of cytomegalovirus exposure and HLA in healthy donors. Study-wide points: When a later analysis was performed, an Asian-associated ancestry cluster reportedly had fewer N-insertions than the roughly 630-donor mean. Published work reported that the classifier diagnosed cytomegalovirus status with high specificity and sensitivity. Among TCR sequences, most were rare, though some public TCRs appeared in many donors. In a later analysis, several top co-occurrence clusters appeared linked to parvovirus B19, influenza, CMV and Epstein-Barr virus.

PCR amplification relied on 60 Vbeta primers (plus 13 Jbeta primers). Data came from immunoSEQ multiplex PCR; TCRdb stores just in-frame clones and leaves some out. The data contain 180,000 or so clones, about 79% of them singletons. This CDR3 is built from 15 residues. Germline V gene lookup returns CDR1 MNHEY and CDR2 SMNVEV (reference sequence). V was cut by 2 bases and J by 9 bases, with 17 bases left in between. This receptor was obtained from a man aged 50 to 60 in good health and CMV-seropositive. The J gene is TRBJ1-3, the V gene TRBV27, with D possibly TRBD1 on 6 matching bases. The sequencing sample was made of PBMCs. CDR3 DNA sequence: TGTGCCAGCAGTTTAGGACCCCAGGGGCTGGGCACCATATATTTT. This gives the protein CASSLGPQGLGTIYF.